These 30 T cell receptor beta chains share one sample of origin, sequenced in a study of T cell responses to AZD1222 COVID-19 vaccine. Sequencing was performed with immunoSEQ multiplex PCR; in TCRdb, only in-frame clones are kept and a portion is missing. The sample shows approximately 150,000 clones, 85% to 90% of them seen only once. Material: peripheral blood, obtained 28 days after the second dose of the MenACWY control vaccine. Receptors originate from an adult who received the MenACWY meningococcal vaccine as a control.

This chain links TRBV28 with TRBJ1-5; D remains ambiguous. Trimming stripped 6 bases from V and 10 bases from J, with 10 bases between. CDR3 length: 11 residues. Germline-derived CDR1 and CDR2 are MDHEN and SYDVKM. CDR3 in amino acids: CASSQLNPQHF. The CDR3, as DNA: TGTGCCAGCAGCCAGCTAAATCCCCAGCATTTT.

The chain joins TRBV7-9 to TRBJ1-5; possible D gene TRBD1, 6 bases. Per the germline V gene, CDR1 is SEHNR and CDR2 is FQNEAQ (reference sequence). CDR3 size: 15 residues. Trimming shortened V by 4 bases and J by 4 bases, and 14 bases separated the two germline ends. Here the CDR3 DNA reads TGTGCCAGCAGCTCGGAGGACAGCATTAATCAGCCCCAGCATTTT. This codes for CASSSEDSINQPQHF.

The rearrangement joins TRBV7-2 to TRBJ1-4; D remains unclear. The V gene's germline CDR1 is SGHTA and CDR2 FQGNSA. The CDR3 contains 13 residues. V shed 6 bases and J shed 8 bases, with 13 bases lying between them. CDR3 DNA: TGTGCCAGCAGTCCTTTTAATGGAGAAAAACTGTTTTTT. Its translation is CASSPFNGEKLFF.

The chain carries TRBV10-3 and TRBJ2-7; 10 bases match TRBD2. The J segment lost 3 bases and the V segment lost 5 bases, leaving 1 base of the junction unmatched. The CDR3 runs 13 residues. Per germline, CDR1 ENHRY and CDR2 SYGVKD. Here the CDR3 DNA reads TGTGCCATCAGTCTAGCGGGAGACTACGAGCAGTACTTC. As protein: CAISLAGDYEQYF.

The chain links TRBV28 to TRBJ1-2; D gene ambiguous. In germline, CDR1 is MDHEN, CDR2 SYDVKM. The CDR3 is 13 residues long. V lost 3 bases and J lost 4, with 9 bases in between. Written as DNA, the CDR3 is TGTGCCAGCAGTTTGGCATTATTCTATGGCTACACCTTC. Translation gives CASSLALFYGYTF.

The V call is TRBV19, the J call TRBJ1-6; D might be TRBD1 (6 bases). The CDR3 consists of 16 residues. CDR1 and CDR2 from the germline V gene are LNHDA and SQIVND (reference sequence). V lost 6 bases and J lost 8, with 20 bases in between. The CDR3 sequence is CASRTDSRLGDSPLHF. CDR3 DNA: TGTGCCAGTAGGACGGACAGTCGATTGGGAGATTCACCCCTCCACTTT.

This chain joins TRBV6-6 and TRBJ1-4; possible D gene TRBD1, 6 bases. V lost 0 bases and J lost 8, with 13 bases in between. CDR1 and CDR2 (germline): MNHNY, SVGAGI (reference sequence). The CDR3 has 15 residues. CDR3 bases: TGTGCCAGCAGTTACTCGGGGGCCTTCCAGGAAAAACTGTTTTTT. This gives the protein CASSYSGAFQEKLFF.

In nucleotides, the CDR3 is TGCGCCAGCAGCTTGGCGGGACATTTAAACGAGCAGTACTTC. Amino acids: CASSLAGHLNEQYF. The chain has TRBV5-1 and TRBJ2-7; TRBD1 might be the D (6 bases). Germline V gives CDR1 SGHRS, CDR2 YFSETQ. CDR3 length equals 14 residues. V lost 0 bases and J lost 5, with 12 bases in between.

This clone was seen just once. V and J are TRBV19 and TRBJ1-5; no definite D call. The CDR3 contains 13 residues. The ends were cut back, 7 bases at V and 8 bases at J, with 15 bases in the middle. Germline assignment: CDR1 LNHDA and CDR2 SQIVND (reference sequence). DNA of the CDR3: TGTGCCAGTAACCGTCAGCTCGATGAGCCCCAGCATTTT. Protein sequence: CASNRQLDEPQHF.

The V gene is TRBV7-8, the J gene TRBJ2-1; 8 bases agree with TRBD1. The ends lost 8 bases at V and 2 bases at J; junction bases unmatched: 8. The CDR3 extends over 15 amino acids. CDR1 and CDR2 from the germline V gene are SGHVS and FQNEAQ. CDR3 in amino acids: CASGMDRAPYNEQFF. DNA for the CDR3: TGTGCCAGCGGAATGGACAGGGCGCCCTACAATGAGCAGTTCTTC. Combining the CDR3 with reference TRBV7-8 and TRBJ2-1 gives the whole variable domain GAGVSQSPRYKVAKRGQDVALRCDPISGHVSLFWYQQALGQGPEFLTYFQNEAQLDKSGLPSDRFFAERPEGSVSTLKIQRTQQEDSAVYLCASGMDRAPYNEQFFGPGTRLTVL.

The rearrangement uses TRBV18 and TRBJ2-7; TRBD2 aligns across 9 bases. V gave up 1 base and J gave up 5 bases; unmatched junction bases: 12. The CDR3 contains 17 residues. Germline V CDR1 and CDR2: KGHSH, LQKENI. The CDR3 is CASSPRLAGPAGDEQYF. DNA of the CDR3: TGTGCCAGCTCACCACGGCTAGCGGGACCCGCGGGCGACGAGCAGTACTTC.

The chain carries TRBV7-9 and TRBJ2-3; 7 nucleotides agree with TRBD1. This CDR3 is 14 amino acids long. The junction had 6 bases not matched to a gene; V was cut back by 7 bases and J by 2 bases. Per germline, CDR1 SEHNR and CDR2 FQNEAQ (reference sequence). CDR3 sequence: CASNLRGLTDTQYF. CDR3 bases: TGTGCCAGCAACCTGAGGGGGCTCACAGATACGCAGTATTTT.

The CDR3 loop reads CASSLSRGATEAFF. The CDR3 coding sequence is TGTGCCAGCAGCTTGTCCAGGGGCGCGACTGAAGCTTTCTTT. V usage is TRBV5-6 and J usage is TRBJ1-1, with D perhaps TRBD1 (6 bases). With 1 base removed from V and 5 bases from J, the gap between germline ends came to 12 bases. CDR1 is SGHDT and CDR2 is YYEEEE in the germline V gene. This CDR3 contains 14 residues.

This clone has more than one count but fewer than ten. This rearrangement joins TRBV2 to TRBJ2-3; perhaps TRBD1 as D (6 bases). CDR1 is SNHLY, CDR2 FYNNEI, per germline. V was shortened by 9 bases and J by 2 bases, with 18 bases between the two germline ends. The CDR3 is 15 amino acids. The CDR3 coding sequence is TGTGCCAGTTCCGTCCAGGGGCAGGTCACAGATACGCAGTATTTT. Residues: CASSVQGQVTDTQYF.

The V and J genes are TRBV2 and TRBJ2-7; 9 positions agree with TRBD1. The V segment lost 0 bases and the J segment 2 bases; nucleotides outside the gene matches: 2. The CDR3 totals 15 residues. Germline values: CDR1 SNHLY, CDR2 FYNNEI. The DNA for the CDR3 is TGTGCCAGCAGTGAAGCTTGGGACAGGGCCTACGAGCAGTACTTC. Translating it yields CASSEAWDRAYEQYF.

This clone has only one observation. The V call is TRBV19, the J call TRBJ1-1; 9 bases agree with TRBD1. The CDR3 is made up of 15 amino acids. Trimming at V came to 6 bases and at J to 4 bases, leaving 9 bases not matched to a gene. Germline V gene lookup returns CDR1 LNHDA and CDR2 SQIVND (reference sequence). The chain's CDR3 is CASSPGTGTFTEAFF. The CDR3 bases are TGTGCCAGTAGCCCCGGGACAGGGACCTTCACTGAAGCTTTCTTT.

There are a few counts of this clone. The chain has TRBV28 and TRBJ1-2; no clear D gene. The CDR3 loop spans 13 amino acids. The V gene's germline CDR1 is MDHEN and CDR2 SYDVKM. V shed 2 bases and J shed 2 bases, with 6 bases lying between them. The CDR3 region has the DNA TGTGCCAGCAGTTTACAGGTCAACTATGGCTACACCTTC. This translates into CASSLQVNYGYTF.

This rearrangement joins TRBV2 to TRBJ1-2, with D uncertain. Trimming stripped 4 bases from V and 8 bases from J, with 11 bases between. The CDR3 totals 12 residues. Germline CDR1 reads SNHLY; CDR2 reads FYNNEI. As DNA, the CDR3 is TGTGCCAGCAGTGTGTCGGGGTACGGCTACACCTTC. Amino acids: CASSVSGYGYTF.

This chain links TRBV9 with TRBJ2-3; D is uncertain. Germline V lookup: CDR1 SGDLS, CDR2 YYNGEE. Trimming took 1 base from V and 3 from J, leaving 6 bases between them. The CDR3 has 13 residues. Written as DNA, the CDR3 is TGTGCCAGCAGCGTAAGCTTGACAGATACGCAGTATTTT. This encodes CASSVSLTDTQYF. The full variable domain, completed using reference TRBV9 and TRBJ2-3, is DSGVTQTPKHLITATGQRVTLRCSPRSGDLSVYWYQQSLDQGLQFLIQYYNGEERAKGNILERFSAQQFPDLHSELNLSSLELGDSALYFCASSVSLTDTQYFGPGTRLTVL.

This clone occurred once. The gene calls are TRBV18 and TRBJ1-5, with TRBD1 as a possible D gene (6 bases). Germline CDR1 reads KGHSH; CDR2 reads LQKENI. The V end lost 2 bases, the J end lost 4 bases, and 12 bases lay between the germline ends. This CDR3 has 15 amino acids. This CDR3 reads CASSPSQGQNQPQHF. Written as DNA, the CDR3 is TGTGCCAGCTCACCATCGCAGGGGCAGAATCAGCCCCAGCATTTT.

This chain joins TRBV6-5 and TRBJ1-6; 7 bases line up with TRBD1. V trimming: 4 bases; J trimming: 5 bases; junction bases outside the gene matches: 5. The CDR3 is 15 amino acids. Germline loops: CDR1 MNHEY, CDR2 SVGAGI. The CDR3 DNA sequence: TGTGCCAGCAGTTGGGGACAGAGGGATAATTCACCCCTCCACTTT. The encoded protein is CASSWGQRDNSPLHF.

This rearrangement joins TRBV2 to TRBJ1-1; D unclear. The CDR3 has 13 amino acids. Germline CDR1 is SNHLY and CDR2 is FYNNEI. V was trimmed by 7 bases and J by 4 bases, leaving 13 bases between them. CDR3 nucleotide sequence: TGTGCCAGCAACACGAGGGATCTCACTGAAGCTTTCTTT. This translates into CASNTRDLTEAFF. Based on the CDR3 plus reference TRBV2 and TRBJ1-1, the full variable domain is EPEVTQTPSHQVTQMGQEVILRCVPISNHLYFYWYRQILGQKVEFLVSFYNNEISEKSEIFDDQFSVERPDGSNFTLKIRSTKLEDSAMYFCASNTRDLTEAFFGQGTRLTVV.

The chain is built from TRBV7-2 and TRBJ1-1; D uncertain. This CDR3 contains 14 residues. The germline V and J ends were trimmed by 6 bases and 0 bases, with 11 bases remaining between them. CDR1 SGHTA and CDR2 FQGNSA come from the germline V gene. The CDR3 coding sequence is TGTGCCAGCAGGCTTATTGGGTTGAACACTGAAGCTTTCTTT. Its translation: CASRLIGLNTEAFF.

J is TRBJ1-1 and V is TRBV4-3; the match to TRBD1 covers 8 bases. This CDR3 region has 15 residues. Germline trimming cut 3 bases from V and 2 bases from J; bases unmatched to any gene: 5. Germline assignment: CDR1 LGHNA and CDR2 YSLEER. CDR3 sequence: CASSQWTGINTEAFF. The DNA of the CDR3 is TGCGCCAGCAGCCAGTGGACAGGGATTAACACTGAAGCTTTCTTT.

V is TRBV25-1 and J is TRBJ2-3; tentatively, D is TRBD1 or TRBD2 (5 bases each). The V end lost 6 bases, the J end lost 0 bases, and 13 bases lay between the germline ends. Germline V lookup: CDR1 MGHDK, CDR2 SYGVNS. The CDR3 sequence is 15 residues long. Here the CDR3 reads CASSPSGASTDTQYF. CDR3 bases: TGTGCCAGCAGCCCTTCCGGGGCTAGCACAGATACGCAGTATTTT.

The chain links TRBV30 to TRBJ1-3; D not certain. V lost 7 bases and J lost 0, with 13 bases in between. Germline lookup yields CDR1 GTSNPN and CDR2 SVGIG (reference sequence). This CDR3 has 14 residues. CDR3 nucleotides: TGTGCCTCCCAACACAAGCACTCTGGAAACACCATATATTTT. This gives the protein CASQHKHSGNTIYF.

The chain is built from TRBV28 and TRBJ1-1, with unresolved D. V was clipped by 8 bases and J by 8 bases, with 12 bases between them. The germline V gene encodes CDR1 MDHEN and CDR2 SYDVKM. This CDR3 is built from 11 residues. The CDR3 region has the DNA TGTGCCAGCCCTAACCCCCAGGAAGCTTTCTTT. Protein product: CASPNPQEAFF.

J is TRBJ1-2 and V is TRBV29-1, with 9 bases matching TRBD1. This CDR3 has 11 amino acids. With 6 bases clipped from V and 10 bases from J, the junction kept 6 bases outside the gene matches. Germline V gives CDR1 SQVTM, CDR2 ANQGSEA. CDR3 in DNA: TGCAGCGTGGTTAGACAGGGGGTCTACACCTTC. Translation gives CSVVRQGVYTF.

The chain has TRBV7-2 and TRBJ2-3; 8 nucleotides align to TRBD2. V lost 4 bases, J lost 1 base, and 7 bases stayed unmatched. This CDR3 is 16 amino acids long. Germline CDR1 and CDR2: SGHTA and FQGNSA. The CDR3 nucleotides read TGTGCCAGCAGCTCCGGGGGGGGCTATGGCACAGATACGCAGTATTTT. It yields the protein CASSSGGGYGTDTQYF.

This clone was detected only a few times. The chain has TRBV15 and TRBJ1-2, with a weak D call TRBD1 (6 bases). The CDR3 has 14 residues. Trimming cost V 3 bases and J 1 base, with 9 bases left between them. Germline assignment: CDR1 LNHNV and CDR2 YYDKDF (reference sequence). CDR3: CATSRDSLNYGYTF. CDR3 DNA: TGTGCCACCAGCAGGGACAGTCTTAACTATGGCTACACCTTC.